This entry lists 11 T cell receptor beta chains sequenced from one sample in a study of shared clonotypes between healthy human individuals. Only in-frame clones appear in the TCRdb table, and some are missing; sequencing was by immunoSEQ multiplex PCR. The data show about 870,000 clones, 80% to 95% seen once. Positive CCR7 selection of CD45RO-negative cells yielded the naive CD8 cells, and terminally differentiated effector memory CD45RA+ cells were excluded. Sequenced: naive CD8+ T cells sorted from blood. All receptors derive from a man aged 25-40 years in good health.

This clone was counted only a few times. The chain uses TRBV7-9 and TRBJ2-1; 9 positions match TRBD1. V was clipped by 5 bases and J by 7 bases; unmatched bases: 9. Germline CDR1 reads SEHNR; CDR2 reads FQNEAQ (reference sequence). The CDR3 runs to 15 residues. The CDR3 nucleotides are TGTGCCAGCAGCCAGCCTGGGACAGGGAAGAATGAGCAGTTCTTC. It yields the protein CASSQPGTGKNEQFF.

This chain connects TRBV11-2 to TRBJ2-5; a possible D gene is TRBD2 (5 bases). This CDR3 is built from 12 residues. Trimming cost V 6 bases and J 4 bases, with 9 bases left between them. The germline V gene encodes CDR1 SGHAT and CDR2 FQNNGV. The CDR3 DNA reads as TGTGCCAGCAGTGGAGGCCCAGAGACCCAGTACTTC. Amino acid sequence: CASSGGPETQYF.

The chain employs TRBV27 and TRBJ2-1; 12 bases align to TRBD2. The trim removed 4 bases at V and 2 bases at J, leaving 9 bases unmatched. The CDR3 covers 18 residues. Germline CDR1 and CDR2: MNHEY and SMNVEV (reference sequence). CDR3: CASSYALAGGRTYNEQFF. CDR3 nucleotide sequence: TGTGCCAGCAGTTATGCTCTAGCGGGGGGGAGGACCTACAATGAGCAGTTCTTC.

The V gene is TRBV5-1, the J gene TRBJ2-1; 8 positions agree with TRBD2. V gave up 0 bases and J gave up 3 bases; unmatched junction bases: 5. Germline-derived CDR1 and CDR2 are SGHRS and YFSETQ. CDR3 length: 16 amino acids. The CDR3 spells CASSLEDSGIYNEQFF. The CDR3 nucleotides are TGCGCCAGCAGCTTGGAGGATAGCGGGATCTACAATGAGCAGTTCTTC.

The chain uses TRBV7-9 and TRBJ2-1, with 7 positions matching TRBD2. Trimming cost V 5 bases and J 3 bases; bases outside gene matches: 13. The germline V gene has CDR1 SEHNR and CDR2 FQNEAQ (reference sequence). This CDR3 is 17 amino acids long. This chain's CDR3 is CASSESPRGVNYNEQFF. CDR3 in DNA: TGTGCCAGCAGCGAATCCCCCCGGGGGGTAAACTACAATGAGCAGTTCTTC. Complete variable domain (other parts from reference TRBV7-9 and TRBJ2-1): DTGVSQNPRHKITKRGQNVTFRCDPISEHNRLYWYRQTLGQGPEFLTYFQNEAQLEKSRLLSDRFSAERPKGSFSTLEIQRTEQGDSAMYLCASSESPRGVNYNEQFFGPGTRLTVL.

The count of this clone is one. The gene calls are TRBV28 and TRBJ1-1; unclear D gene. CDR1 is MDHEN and CDR2 is SYDVKM in the germline V gene. The V end was cut by 3 bases, the J end by 8 bases, with 13 bases between. CDR3 length: 13 amino acids. The CDR3 sequence: CASSLGPMSEAFF. The CDR3 nucleotides read TGTGCCAGCAGTTTGGGTCCCATGTCCGAAGCTTTCTTT.

The chain is built from TRBV7-9 and TRBJ1-4, with D perhaps TRBD1 (6 bases). The CDR3 covers 15 residues. Per germline, CDR1 SEHNR and CDR2 FQNEAQ (reference sequence). V dropped 5 bases and J dropped 5 bases, with 15 bases sitting between them. Written as DNA, the CDR3 is TGTGCCAGCAGCCCACCAAGGGGGGTGAATGAAAAACTGTTTTTT. Its protein product is CASSPPRGVNEKLFF.

The rearrangement joins TRBV5-6 to TRBJ2-7, with 7 nucleotides matching TRBD1. CDR3 length equals 15 residues. J lost 3 bases, V lost 0 bases, and 6 bases had no gene match. Germline V gives CDR1 SGHDT, CDR2 YYEEEE. The CDR3 loop is CASSLETGRLYEQYF. The CDR3 nucleotides read TGTGCCAGCAGCTTGGAGACAGGGCGGCTCTACGAGCAGTACTTC.

The chain links TRBV28 to TRBJ1-1, with D possibly matching TRBD1 (6 bases). V was trimmed by 7 bases and J by 11 bases, leaving 17 bases between them. This CDR3 region has 12 residues. CDR1 and CDR2 (germline): MDHEN, SYDVKM. Here the CDR3 DNA reads TGTGCCAGCACTGTAGATCGGAGGGGGGCTTTCTTT. Translated, it gives CASTVDRRGAFF.

With respect to this clone: The same CDR3 is also encoded by other DNA sequences in this sample. V gene TRBV27 combines with J gene TRBJ2-7; no reliable D call. V was clipped by 3 bases and J by 1 base, with 7 bases between them. CDR3 size: 13 residues. CDR1 and CDR2 (germline): MNHEY, SMNVEV (reference sequence). This CDR3 reads CASSFGQSYEQYF. The CDR3, as DNA: TGTGCCAGCAGTTTCGGCCAATCCTACGAGCAGTACTTC.

The V gene is TRBV6-1, the J gene TRBJ2-2; possibly TRBD2 for D (5 bases). The V gene's germline CDR1 is MNHNS and CDR2 SASEGT. The length of the CDR3 is 15 residues. Deletions cut 1 base from V and 6 bases from J, with 12 bases between. Here the CDR3 DNA reads TGTGCCAGCAGTGAAGTACTCTCGGGGTCCGGGGAGCTGTTTTTT. The encoded protein is CASSEVLSGSGELFF.